This T cell receptor (beta chain) was sequenced during a study of CD8+CD57+ T cells in acquired aplastic anemia. Overall study: Yields of DNA that came from sorted CD4+ and CD8+ cells averaged roughly 3.2 ug.

From germline, CDR1 is LNHDA and CDR2 SQIVND (reference sequence). There are 14 residues in the CDR3. Unmatched junction bases numbered 4, after V lost 4 bases and J lost 5 bases. Genomic DNA served as template for TCR beta VDJ and CDR3 profiling. TCRdb re-called the reads through MiXCR, storing one row per CDR3 protein. Altogether about 180,000 distinct CDR3 sequences are present, approximately 49% being singletons, with the ten largest covering under 3.5%. This clonotype was seen just once. The sample taken for sequencing was sorted CD4+, CD8+, or CD8+CD57+ T cells (not recorded which) from PBMCs. The TCR originated in a human donor in good health. V usage is TRBV19 and J usage is TRBJ1-5; TRBD1 matches 8 bases. The CDR3, as DNA: TGTGCCAGTAGTACGGGACAGGTTTATCAGCCCCAGCATTTT. Translated, it gives CASSTGQVYQPQHF. Supplemented by reference TRBV19 and TRBJ1-5, the full variable domain reads DGGITQSPKYLFRKEGQNVTLSCEQNLNHDAMYWYRQDPGQGLRLIYYSQIVNDFQKGDIAEGYSVSREKKESFPLTVTSAQKNPTAFYLCASSTGQVYQPQHFGDGTRLSIL.